These 32 T cell receptor beta chains were sequenced from one sample in a study of blood T cells in healthy people across ages. The second PCR ran about 6 to 12 cycles with a sample-barcoded 5' primer and J-beta primers. A single record per CDR3 protein comes from TCRdb applying MiXCR to the 5' RACE reads. The sample records about 1.1 million distinct CDR3 sequences, 35% to 40% being singletons. Sequenced sample: blood. The origin of the receptors is a man between 18 and 29 years old in good health.

The chain joins TRBV20-1 to TRBJ2-7; unclear D gene. Trimming shortened V by 0 bases and J by 7 bases, and 13 bases separated the two germline ends. Per the germline V gene, CDR1 is DFQATT and CDR2 is SNEGSKA (reference sequence). This CDR3 comprises 13 residues. CDR3 nucleotide sequence: TGCAGTGCTAGAGATCCAGCCCGGCGGGAGCAGTACTTC. Amino acids: CSARDPARREQYF.

V usage is TRBV6-2 or TRBV6-3 and J usage is TRBJ2-5, with 7 bases lining up with TRBD1. The germline gives CDR1 MNHEY, CDR2 SVGEGT. The CDR3 is 13 amino acids. V lost 0 bases, J lost 11 bases, and 6 bases stayed unmatched. The CDR3 nucleotides are TGTGCCAGCAGTTACTCAGGCACAGGGGAGCAGTACTTC. Translating gives CASSYSGTGEQYF.

There are a few counts of this clonotype. The V call is TRBV7-9, the J call TRBJ1-1, with TRBD1 identical over 8 bases. CDR1 and CDR2 (germline): SEHNR, FQNEAQ (reference sequence). The CDR3 is made up of 14 amino acids. The junction had 6 bases not matched to a gene; V was cut back by 4 bases and J by 5 bases. CDR3 sequence reads: CASSSRTGSTEAFF. For the CDR3, the DNA is TGTGCCAGCAGCTCGAGGACAGGGAGTACTGAAGCTTTCTTT.

This clonotype was seen a handful of times. The V and J genes are TRBV6-5 and TRBJ2-3, with 7 bases that match TRBD1. V shed 4 bases, J shed 7 bases, and the junction held 5 bases outside the gene matches. The CDR3 extends over 13 amino acids. Germline CDR1 and CDR2: MNHEY and SVGAGI. CDR3 region: CASSSGTANTQYF. CDR3 in DNA: TGTGCCAGCAGTTCCGGGACAGCAAATACGCAGTATTTT.

V gene TRBV27 combines with J gene TRBJ2-5, with unresolved D. The last part of the DNA fits TRBJ2-7 better; the J call may be wrong. The CDR3 is 13 residues long. CDR1 MNHEY and CDR2 SMNVEV come from the germline V gene (reference sequence). The CDR3 bases are TGTGCCAACAGAAGCCATGCAAGTGCCGAGCAGTACTTC. It encodes CANRSHASAEQYF.

This chain connects TRBV2 to TRBJ2-7; 8 positions match TRBD2. The CDR3 has 14 residues. Germline V gene lookup returns CDR1 SNHLY and CDR2 FYNNEI. Trimming took 1 base from V and 4 from J; bases not matched to a gene: 3. The DNA of the CDR3 is TGTGCCAGCAGTGAAGGGATAGCGGGGTACGAGCAGTACTTC. This sequence encodes CASSEGIAGYEQYF.

This clonotype came up a few times. This chain connects TRBV3-1 to TRBJ1-4; D is uncertain. Germline V CDR1 and CDR2: LGHDT, YNNKEL (reference sequence). The CDR3 runs 16 residues. Between the trimmed V and J ends, which lost 0 bases and 8 bases, there was a span of 16 bases. In DNA form, the CDR3 reads TGTGCCAGCAGCCAAGATCCGACCGGGATGAGCGAAAAACTGTTTTTT. This translates into CASSQDPTGMSEKLFF.

The gene calls are TRBV9 and TRBJ1-2, with D uncertain. CDR3 length equals 13 residues. Per the germline V gene, CDR1 is SGDLS and CDR2 is YYNGEE. The V gene lost 3 bases and the J gene lost 3 bases, with 9 bases spanning the gap. The CDR3 DNA reads as TGTGCCAGCAGCGAGGACGGGCACTATGGCTACACCTTC. Translating it yields CASSEDGHYGYTF.

This clonotype was counted only a few times. The V gene is TRBV7-2, the J gene TRBJ2-2; unclear D gene. CDR1 SGHTA and CDR2 FQGNSA come from the germline V gene. This CDR3 contains 11 residues. The V end lost 7 bases, the J end lost 5 bases, and 5 bases lay between the germline ends. CDR3 in amino acids: CASITTGELFF. The CDR3 DNA sequence: TGTGCCAGCATTACGACCGGGGAGCTGTTTTTT. Combining the CDR3 with reference TRBV7-2 and TRBJ2-2 gives the whole variable domain GAGVSQSPSNKVTEKGKDVELRCDPISGHTALYWYRQSLGQGLEFLIYFQGNSAPDKSGLPSDRFSAERTGGSVSTLTIQRTQQEDSAVYLCASITTGELFFGEGSRLTVL.

The chain joins TRBV5-1 to TRBJ2-3; D is possibly TRBD1 or TRBD2 (5 bases each). V shed 6 bases and J shed 2 bases, with 10 bases lying between them. The CDR3 spans 13 residues. Germline V gives CDR1 SGHRS, CDR2 YFSETQ. DNA of the CDR3: TGCGCCAGCATAGAGGGGACCACAGATACGCAGTATTTT. Protein: CASIEGTTDTQYF.

The chain uses TRBV6-2 or TRBV6-3 and TRBJ1-5; possible D gene TRBD1, 5 bases. The CDR3 spans 15 residues. Germline V gene sequence: CDR1 MNHEY, CDR2 SVGEGT. Trimming took 7 bases from V and 0 from J, leaving 13 bases between them. Here the CDR3 reads CASNKGTYSNQPQHF. In DNA, the CDR3 is TGTGCCAGCAATAAGGGGACCTATAGCAATCAGCCCCAGCATTTT.

This clonotype was seen only a few times. The rearrangement joins TRBV4-1 to TRBJ1-5; TRBD1 matches at 8 bases. V trimming: 4 bases; J trimming: 6 bases; junction bases outside the gene matches: 5. Germline CDR1 and CDR2: MGHRA and YSYEKL. The CDR3 totals 14 residues. The CDR3 protein is CASSPDRATQPQHF. The CDR3 DNA reads as TGCGCCAGCAGCCCGGACAGGGCGACTCAGCCCCAGCATTTT.

This clonotype has a handful of counts. This chain uses TRBV9 with TRBJ2-1; the match to TRBD2 covers 10 bases. In germline, CDR1 is SGDLS, CDR2 YYNGEE. There are 17 residues in the CDR3. With V trimmed by 0 bases and J by 2 bases, 5 bases remained unmatched. CDR3 in DNA: TGTGCCAGCAGCGTAGATAGCGGGGGGAAAGCCTACAATGAGCAGTTCTTC. This sequence encodes CASSVDSGGKAYNEQFF.

This CDR3 is CSARVAGGEKGYTF. The CDR3 coding sequence is TGCAGTGCTAGAGTGGCAGGGGGGGAAAAGGGCTACACCTTC. The chain couples TRBV20-1 to TRBJ1-2, with TRBD1 identical over 7 bases. J was trimmed by 8 bases and V by 1 base; bases with no gene match: 10. CDR3 length: 14 amino acids. Germline V gene lookup returns CDR1 DFQATT and CDR2 SNEGSKA (reference sequence).

This clonotype was detected many times. The J gene is TRBJ1-2, the V gene TRBV12-3 or TRBV12-4; D gene unclear. V lost 4 bases and J lost 0, with 15 bases in between. The CDR3 sequence is 16 residues long. The CDR3 reads CASSSREASANYGYTF. CDR3 sequence (DNA): TGTGCCAGCAGTTCAAGGGAGGCATCAGCTAACTATGGCTACACCTTC.

This clonotype was observed once. The chain recombines TRBV12-3 or TRBV12-4 with TRBJ1-2; D is unresolved. The CDR3 spans 13 residues. Trimming cost V 8 bases and J 5 bases, with 15 bases left between them. The CDR3: CASDARTEYGYTF. The CDR3 nucleotides are TGTGCCAGCGATGCACGGACCGAGTATGGCTACACCTTC.

This clonotype was seen only a few times. The chain employs TRBV12-3 or TRBV12-4 and TRBJ1-1; D is uncertain. This CDR3 comprises 11 residues. The V gene lost 5 bases and the J gene lost 11 bases, with 12 bases spanning the gap. CDR3 amino acids: CASSPTGWAFF. CDR3 in DNA: TGTGCCAGCAGTCCGACCGGTTGGGCTTTCTTT.

The chain couples TRBV5-6 to TRBJ2-3; TRBD1 agrees at 9 bases. Trimming removed 2 bases from V and 8 bases from J; junction bases left unmatched: 9. CDR1 SGHDT and CDR2 YYEEEE come from the germline V gene. The CDR3 is 15 residues long. CDR3 residues: CASSFRDREGGTQYF. The CDR3 coding sequence is TGTGCCAGCAGCTTCAGGGACAGGGAAGGGGGTACGCAGTATTTT.

J is TRBJ2-3 and V is TRBV2, with D perhaps matching TRBD2 (5 bases). The CDR3 runs 13 residues. Germline CDR1 and CDR2: SNHLY and FYNNEI. Trimming removed 4 bases from V and 4 bases from J, with 9 bases in between. CDR3 DNA sequence: TGTGCCAGCAGTGCCGAGGGCTCAGATACGCAGTATTTT. Residues: CASSAEGSDTQYF. Full variable domain (remainder filled in from reference TRBV2 and TRBJ2-3): EPEVTQTPSHQVTQMGQEVILRCVPISNHLYFYWYRQILGQKVEFLVSFYNNEISEKSEIFDDQFSVERPDGSNFTLKIRSTKLEDSAMYFCASSAEGSDTQYFGPGTRLTVL.

Only a few counts were recorded for this clonotype. This chain connects TRBV29-1 to TRBJ2-2; no clear D. This CDR3 has 15 amino acids. Germline V gene data show CDR1 as SQVTM and CDR2 as ANQGSEA. Trimming shortened V by 0 bases and J by 6 bases, and 14 bases separated the two germline ends. CDR3 region: CSVEDASPVAGELFF. DNA of the CDR3: TGCAGCGTTGAAGATGCATCCCCCGTGGCCGGGGAGCTGTTTTTT.

This clonotype has only a few counts. This sequence joins TRBV12-5 and TRBJ2-2; TRBD1 aligns across 9 bases. CDR3 length: 19 residues. The germline V gene encodes CDR1 LGHNT and CDR2 FRNRAP. The V gene end was trimmed by 2 bases and the J gene end by 0 bases; junction bases not matched to a gene: 10. CDR3: CASGLTPPTGGSNTGELFF. DNA for the CDR3: TGTGCTAGTGGTTTGACCCCTCCGACAGGGGGTTCGAACACCGGGGAGCTGTTTTTT.

This clonotype was picked up a small number of times. J is TRBJ1-5 and V is TRBV30; D is unresolved. The CDR3 extends over 12 amino acids. Trimming stripped 7 bases from V and 5 bases from J, with 12 bases between. Germline V gene sequence: CDR1 GTSNPN, CDR2 SVGIG (reference sequence). DNA of the CDR3: TGTGCCTTCTCAGGAACTGATCAGCCCCAGCATTTT. Translated, it gives CAFSGTDQPQHF.

This clonotype showed up just a few times. This chain connects TRBV5-1 to TRBJ1-1; D gene uncertain. The ends were cut back, 6 bases at V and 5 bases at J, with 14 bases in the middle. CDR1 and CDR2 (germline): SGHRS, YFSETQ. The CDR3 covers 13 residues. The CDR3 is CASTPLNPTEAFF. For the CDR3, the DNA is TGCGCCAGCACCCCACTAAACCCAACTGAAGCTTTCTTT.

This sequence joins TRBV20-1 and TRBJ2-5; tentative D call: TRBD2 (6 bases). Trimming stripped 4 bases from V and 1 base from J, with 16 bases between. Germline V gene lookup returns CDR1 DFQATT and CDR2 SNEGSKA (reference sequence). This CDR3 contains 15 residues. CDR3 nucleotide sequence: TGCAGTGCTACATACCCGGGGGACTTCCAAGAGACCCAGTACTTC. It codes for CSATYPGDFQETQYF.

The V call is TRBV20-1, the J call TRBJ2-3; 14 bases align to TRBD2. The germline CDR1 and CDR2 sequences are DFQATT and SNEGSKA (reference sequence). This CDR3 is 16 amino acids long. With V trimmed by 5 bases and J by 2 bases, 6 bases remained unmatched. The CDR3 DNA sequence: TGCAGTGCTTCGGGACTAGCGGGAGTCCACACAGATACGCAGTATTTT. Protein sequence: CSASGLAGVHTDTQYF.

V usage is TRBV29-1 and J usage is TRBJ1-1; a weak D match, TRBD1 (6 bases). CDR1 and CDR2 from the germline V gene are SQVTM and ANQGSEA. CDR3 length equals 13 residues. Trimming shortened V by 5 bases and J by 3 bases, and 13 bases separated the two germline ends. The CDR3 nucleotides read TGCAGCGTTCCTACGGGGGCTGACACTGAAGCTTTCTTT. As protein: CSVPTGADTEAFF. Variable domain in full (rest from reference TRBV29-1 and TRBJ1-1): SAVISQKPSRDICQRGTSLTIQCQVDSQVTMMFWYRQQPGQSLTLIATANQGSEATYESGFVIDKFPISRPNLTFSTLTVSNMSPEDSSIYLCSVPTGADTEAFFGQGTRLTVV.

A few counts support this clonotype. This chain connects TRBV2 to TRBJ2-5; D is perhaps TRBD2 (6 bases). V was clipped by 4 bases and J by 2 bases, with 11 bases between them. Germline lookup yields CDR1 SNHLY and CDR2 FYNNEI. The CDR3 extends over 14 amino acids. The CDR3 DNA sequence: TGTGCCAGCAGTGCGGGGGTTTTGCAAGAGACCCAGTACTTC. Amino acids: CASSAGVLQETQYF.

This rearrangement joins TRBV5-1 to TRBJ2-5; D may be TRBD1 or TRBD2 (5 bases each). V was pared by 8 bases and J by 2 bases, with 13 bases between. The CDR3 is 13 residues long. Germline loops: CDR1 SGHRS, CDR2 YFSETQ. The CDR3 DNA is TGCGCCAGAAGCCCGGGACCACAAGAGACCCAGTACTTC. Amino acids: CARSPGPQETQYF.

The chain is built from TRBV12-3 or TRBV12-4 and TRBJ2-5; maybe TRBD2 (5 bases). The J call may be mistaken, given a closer DNA end match to TRBJ2-7. The CDR3 extends over 12 amino acids. The CDR3: CASSTDRGEQYF. DNA for the CDR3: TGTGCCAGCAGTACCGACCGGGGCGAGCAGTACTTC.

This clonotype was picked up many times. The rearrangement uses TRBV9 and TRBJ2-3; a possible D gene is TRBD2 (6 bases). The CDR3 spans 12 residues. Germline-derived CDR1 and CDR2 are SGDLS and YYNGEE. V lost 7 bases and J lost 7, with 13 bases in between. The CDR3 region is CASGRGMHTQYF. The CDR3 DNA sequence: TGTGCCAGCGGCCGGGGGATGCATACGCAGTATTTT.

This chain joins TRBV7-2 and TRBJ2-3, with 10 bases identical to TRBD1. Per the germline V gene, CDR1 is SGHTA and CDR2 is FQGNSA. CDR3 length: 17 amino acids. Trimming took 2 bases from V and 2 from J; bases not matched to a gene: 7. The CDR3: CASSLSPTGGHTDTQYF. The CDR3 DNA sequence: TGTGCCAGCAGCTTAAGTCCGACAGGGGGCCACACAGATACGCAGTATTTT. Full variable domain (outside the CDR3, taken from reference TRBV7-2 and TRBJ2-3): GAGVSQSPSNKVTEKGKDVELRCDPISGHTALYWYRQSLGQGLEFLIYFQGNSAPDKSGLPSDRFSAERTGGSVSTLTIQRTQQEDSAVYLCASSLSPTGGHTDTQYFGPGTRLTVL.

This clonotype was observed a few times. As DNA, the CDR3 is TGTGCCAGCACCGGGGGTTGGCAGGGGGAAAACAATGAGCAGTTCTTC. This encodes CASTGGWQGENNEQFF. The chain has TRBV12-3 or TRBV12-4 and TRBJ2-1; maybe TRBD1 (7 bases). Trimming shortened V by 7 bases and J by 5 bases, and 21 bases separated the two germline ends. This CDR3 has 16 residues.